This T cell receptor (beta chain) derives from a study of cytomegalovirus exposure and HLA in healthy donors. Whole-study results and caveats: A likely sequencing artifact accounted for one observed cluster of highly shared sequence variants. In a later analysis, TCR beta V- and J-gene trimming was associated with a missense DCLRE1C variant.

Unrecorded immune exposures were likely, despite nominal health at sampling. Primers: 60 Vbeta forward and 13 Jbeta reverse. This table comes from immunoSEQ multiplex PCR, and its TCRdb copy is limited to in-frame clones, with some not included. The table includes 110,000 or so clones, 65% to 75% detected once. About this clone: The antigen remains undetermined.

Germline trimming cut 1 base from V and 9 bases from J; bases unmatched to any gene: 15. CDR1 is SGHTA, CDR2 FQGNSA, per germline. CDR3 length: 17 amino acids. Specimen: PBMCs. The chain carries TRBV7-2 and TRBJ2-1; 7 nucleotides agree with TRBD2. The origin of this receptor is a woman aged 45-60 years in good health and CMV-seropositive. CDR3 residues: CASSLGPIGGSSGEQFF. In nucleotides, the CDR3 is TGTGCCAGCAGCTTAGGCCCTATCGGCGGGAGTTCAGGTGAGCAGTTCTTC. Drawing the rest from reference TRBV7-2 and TRBJ2-1, the complete variable domain is GAGVSQSPSNKVTEKGKDVELRCDPISGHTALYWYRQSLGQGLEFLIYFQGNSAPDKSGLPSDRFSAERTGGSVSTLTIQRTQQEDSAVYLCASSLGPIGGSSGEQFFGPGTRLTVL.